This is a list of T cell receptor beta chains from one sample in a study of T-cell reconstitution after alpha-beta-depleted transplantation in children. A single record per CDR3 protein comes from TCRdb applying MiXCR to the PCR reads. This sample carries about 610,000 distinct CDR3 sequences, more than 9% of them seen once, and the ten largest clones take about 4.3%. The sequencing used PBMCs from the stem cell graft donor, collected from the stem cell graft. The receptors derive from a human donor who donated a stem cell graft to a child with acute myeloid leukemia. The CDR3 runs from the conserved cysteine through the conserved F or W. A D gene is named only where the DNA matches it firmly. Size tells how often a clone was seen (once, few, many) or the class of an expanded clone, and some rows leave it out.

v_call	j_call	d_call	clone_size	cdr3_nt	cdr3_aa
TRBV6-2/TRBV6-3	TRBJ2-3	NA	NA	TGTGCCAGCAGTTACTCGGGCCAGGGCCCCCCGAGGACGCAGTATTTT	CASSYSGQGPPRTQYF
TRBV9	TRBJ1-2	NA	few	TGTGCCAGCAGCGTCCGCGCTCAGGGTATCGATGGCTACACCTTC	CASSVRAQGIDGYTF
TRBV12-3/TRBV12-4	TRBJ2-3	NA	NA	TGTGCCCTCAGTTTCCGGGATACGCAGTATTTT	CALSFRDTQYF
TRBV30	TRBJ2-1	NA	few	TGTGCCTGGAGTGTGTCTGGGGGAAATGAGCAGTTCTTC	CAWSVSGGNEQFF
TRBV20-1	TRBJ2-4	NA	NA	TGCAGTGCTAGGCTTGTGGGGGAGGTTGGCATTCAGTACTTC	CSARLVGEVGIQYF
TRBV2	TRBJ1-1	NA	NA	TGTGCCAGCAGGCTACAGGGTGCTGGGGCTGAAGCTTTCTTT	CASRLQGAGAEAFF
TRBV7-8	TRBJ2-1	NA	NA	TGTGCCAGCAGCTTGAGGTCCCGACTAGATGAGCAGTTCTTC	CASSLRSRLDEQFF
TRBV10-3	TRBJ2-3	NA	few	TGTGCCATCAAAAATACGGATACGCAGTATTTT	CAIKNTDTQYF
TRBV7-9	TRBJ2-5	TRBD2	few	TGTGCCAGTCCTAGCGGGGGGAACCAAGAGACCCAGTACTTC	CASPSGGNQETQYF
TRBV28	TRBJ2-2	NA	many	TGTGCCAGCAGTTTATGGGGGGCACATACCGGGGAGCTGTTTTTT	CASSLWGAHTGELFF
TRBV12-3/TRBV12-4	TRBJ2-2	NA	many	TGTGCCAGCAGCCTTGGGTATTCCGGGGAGCTGTTTTTT	CASSLGYSGELFF
TRBV29-1	TRBJ1-2	NA	few	TGCAGCGTTGATTTGGGAACTAACTATGGCTACACCTTC	CSVDLGTNYGYTF
TRBV9	TRBJ1-3	NA	many	TGTGCCAGCAGCGAGCCTGGACAGAGTGGAAACACCATATATTTT	CASSEPGQSGNTIYF
TRBV11-2	TRBJ2-7	TRBD2	NA	TGTGCCAGCGGGATGCTAGCGGATGCCTACGAGCAGTACTTC	CASGMLADAYEQYF
TRBV7-2	TRBJ2-4	TRBD2	few	TGTGCCAGCAGCTCCCGACTAGCGGGAGGTCACATTCAGTACTTC	CASSSRLAGGHIQYF
TRBV5-1	TRBJ2-2	NA	NA	TGCGCCAGCAGCTTGGGTTTGAGGAACACCGGGGAGCTGTTTTTT	CASSLGLRNTGELFF
TRBV27	TRBJ2-3	TRBD2	NA	TGTGCCAGCAGTTTTTTACTAGCGGGAGGCACAGATACGCAGTATTTT	CASSFLLAGGTDTQYF
TRBV7-2	TRBJ2-3	TRBD2	many	TGTGCCAGCAGCTTTAGCGGGCTGGGCACAGATACGCAGTATTTT	CASSFSGLGTDTQYF
TRBV11-2	TRBJ2-2	NA	NA	TGTGCCAGCAGCTTAAAGGGGGGCGGTACCGGGGAGCTGTTTTTT	CASSLKGGGTGELFF
TRBV4-1	TRBJ2-1	NA	NA	TGCGCCAGCAGCCAAGGGGGGTACAACTACAATGAGCAGTTCTTC	CASSQGGYNYNEQFF
TRBV4-3	TRBJ2-5	NA	few	TGCGCCAGCAGCCAACTTGGCGGGACAGCGGAGACCCAGTACTTC	CASSQLGGTAETQYF
TRBV20-1	TRBJ2-7	NA	NA	TGCAGTGCTGCTGAAGGGGGCGGGGGAAGGTACGAGCAGTACTTC	CSAAEGGGGRYEQYF
TRBV6-6	TRBJ2-7	NA	many	TGTGCCAGCAGTTACTCGGAGGGTTACGAGCAGTACTTC	CASSYSEGYEQYF
TRBV20-1	TRBJ1-1	TRBD1	NA	TGCAGTGCCCTGGGACAGTCCACATCTGAAGCTTTCTTT	CSALGQSTSEAFF
TRBV19	TRBJ2-1	NA	few	TGTGCCAGTAGTGGTCTTTCCCAGGGGAACAATGAGCAGTTCTTC	CASSGLSQGNNEQFF
TRBV29-1	TRBJ2-5	TRBD2	few	TGCAGCGTTGATAGCGGGAGTCAAGAGACCCAGTACTTC	CSVDSGSQETQYF
TRBV28	TRBJ2-7	NA	many	TGTGCCAGCAGTCCCAGACTCAGGGAGTACGAGCAGTACTTC	CASSPRLREYEQYF